Listed here is a single TCR beta chain. Its antigen is unknown. Losses at the gene ends were 4 bases for V and 9 bases for J; bases not matched to a gene: 10. The CDR3 loop spans 16 amino acids. Germline CDR1 is SGDLS and CDR2 is YYNGEE. The investigators reverse transcribed all of the isolated RNA, so they sequenced expressed TCRB transcripts. Only in-frame clones appear in the TCRdb table, and some are missing; sequencing was by immunoSEQ multiplex PCR. The sample lists nearly 250,000 clones, roughly 14% seen once, with about 0.024% in the top ten. The data stem from a study of beta chain features in type 1 diabetes. Points from the study as a whole: High TCR expression in some cells could lead to their over-representation in cDNA sequencing.

The sequence was collected from a middle-aged woman in good health. The gene calls are TRBV9 and TRBJ2-1, with TRBD2 matching over 13 bases. The sequencing input was naive CD4+ T cells from blood. CDR3 nucleotides: TGTGCCAGCAGCCCTGGACTAGCGGGGGTAAGGAGTGAGCAGTTCTTC. It specifies CASSPGLAGVRSEQFF.